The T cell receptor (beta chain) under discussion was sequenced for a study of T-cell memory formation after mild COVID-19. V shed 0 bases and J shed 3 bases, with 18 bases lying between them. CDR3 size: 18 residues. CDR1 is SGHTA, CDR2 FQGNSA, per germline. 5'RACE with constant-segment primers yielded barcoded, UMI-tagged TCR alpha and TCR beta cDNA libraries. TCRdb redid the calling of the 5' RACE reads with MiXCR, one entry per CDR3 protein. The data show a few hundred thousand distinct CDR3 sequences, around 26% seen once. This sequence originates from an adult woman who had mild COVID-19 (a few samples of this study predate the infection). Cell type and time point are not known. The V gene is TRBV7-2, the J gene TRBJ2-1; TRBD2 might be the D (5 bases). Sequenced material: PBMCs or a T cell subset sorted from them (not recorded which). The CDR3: CASSLALQSRGFYNEQFF. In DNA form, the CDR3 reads TGTGCCAGCAGCTTAGCCCTCCAGTCTCGAGGGTTCTACAATGAGCAGTTCTTC.